The 19 T cell receptor beta chains listed next were all sequenced from one sample in a study of glioma-infiltrating T cells. Amplification of TCR alpha and beta CDR3 regions from RNA used iRepertoire nested multiplex PCR. TCRdb itself ran the multiplex PCR reads through MiXCR, one entry per CDR3 protein. Of around 100,000 distinct CDR3 sequences in the sample, about 28% were seen once. The sample taken for sequencing was glioma tissue, nonneoplastic brain tissue, or PBMCs (not recorded which). These receptors were obtained from a human donor with low-grade glioma or glioblastoma, undergoing nonglioma brain surgery, or in good health (not recorded which).

The J gene is TRBJ2-2, the V gene TRBV18; D remains ambiguous. V lost 4 bases and J 3 bases, leaving 12 bases between the germline ends. From germline, CDR1 is KGHSH and CDR2 LQKENI. CDR3 length: 15 residues. The CDR3 sequence is CASSLQSPDTGELFF. The CDR3 bases are TGTGCCAGCTCACTCCAGTCGCCCGACACCGGGGAGCTGTTTTTT.

This clonotype was observed many times. The chain employs TRBV20-1 and TRBJ2-7; D is perhaps TRBD2 (6 bases). The CDR3 totals 13 residues. The ends were cut back, 6 bases at V and 0 bases at J, with 12 bases in the middle. Germline V lookup: CDR1 DFQATT, CDR2 SNEGSKA (reference sequence). The CDR3 DNA follows: TGCAGTGCCCCCATCGGGAGCTCCTACGAGCAGTACTTC. Translation gives CSAPIGSSYEQYF.

The rearrangement links TRBV7-2 to TRBJ2-5; D is possibly TRBD1 or TRBD2 (5 bases each). The germline gives CDR1 SGHTA, CDR2 FQGNSA. The V end was cut by 5 bases, the J end by 7 bases, with 17 bases between. CDR3 length equals 14 residues. The CDR3 is CASSPPGRARTQYF. The CDR3 DNA sequence: TGTGCCAGCAGCCCCCCGGGACGTGCCCGGACCCAGTACTTC. Supplemented by reference TRBV7-2 and TRBJ2-5, the full variable domain reads GAGVSQSPSNKVTEKGKDVELRCDPISGHTALYWYRQSLGQGLEFLIYFQGNSAPDKSGLPSDRFSAERTGGSVSTLTIQRTQQEDSAVYLCASSPPGRARTQYFGPGTRLLVL.

Note on this clonotype: It is likely a read error, because the conserved phenylalanine at the end of the CDR3 is missing. The rearrangement uses TRBV19 and TRBJ2-7; D is unclear. Trimming stripped 5 bases from V and 7 bases from J, with 12 bases between. CDR3 length: 12 amino acids. CDR1 and CDR2 (germline): LNHDA, SQIVND (reference sequence). This CDR3 reads CASSGSPEEQYS. The DNA of the CDR3 is TGTGCCAGTAGTGGCAGCCCTGAAGAGCAGTACTCC.

This clonotype was counted between two and nine times. The chain links TRBV5-1 to TRBJ1-1; D not certain. The germline V gene encodes CDR1 SGHRS and CDR2 YFSETQ. The CDR3 covers 14 residues. Trimming removed 0 bases at V and 1 base at J, with 7 bases between. In nucleotides, the CDR3 is TGCGCCAGCAGCTTGGAGTCAGCGAACACTGAAGCTTTCTTT. This codes for CASSLESANTEAFF.

As to this clonotype: Being one base from a much bigger clone, this may be a read error. The chain employs TRBV2 and TRBJ1-1; D uncertain. The CDR3 loop spans 14 amino acids. Trimming took off 2 bases at V and 5 bases at J, with 12 bases between the two ends. From germline, CDR1 is SNHLY and CDR2 FYNNEI. The CDR3 reads CASSEWAMETEAFF. CDR3 nucleotides: TGTGCCAGCAGTGAATGGGCCATGGAGACTGAAGCTTTCTTT.

This clonotype occurred a few times. A junction end diverges from the germline sequence, so it may reflect a read error. The chain recombines TRBV4-2 with TRBJ2-7, with TRBD1 matching 7 bases. CDR3 length: 16 amino acids. CDR1 and CDR2 (germline): LGHNA, YNFKEQ. This chain's CDR3 is CASSQDPGTASYGQYF. The CDR3 DNA is TGTGCCAGCAGCCAAGACCCCGGGACAGCCTCCTACGGGCAGTACTTC.

This clonotype has at least ten counts. This chain joins TRBV7-3 and TRBJ2-3, with 7 bases matching TRBD2. The CDR3 loop spans 14 amino acids. CDR1 is SGHTA, CDR2 FQGTGA, per germline. J gave up 5 bases and V 2 bases, and 4 bases lay outside the gene matches. The CDR3 nucleotides read TGTGCCAGCAGCTTATCGGGGAGGGAAGATACGCAGTATTTT. Its protein is CASSLSGREDTQYF.

This clonotype was counted a few times. V usage is TRBV4-1 and J usage is TRBJ2-5; 11 positions agree with TRBD2. This CDR3 has 17 residues. Germline loops: CDR1 MGHRA, CDR2 YSYEKL. Unmatched junction bases numbered 8, after V lost 4 bases and J lost 1 base. This CDR3 reads CASSPTGLAGFQETQYF. The CDR3 DNA follows: TGCGCCAGCAGCCCGACCGGACTAGCGGGCTTCCAAGAGACCCAGTACTTC.

V and J are TRBV3-1 and TRBJ2-3, with D maybe TRBD1 (6 bases). Germline lookup yields CDR1 LGHDT and CDR2 YNNKEL (reference sequence). The CDR3 is 15 amino acids. Deletions cut 1 base from V and 0 bases from J, with 8 bases between. The CDR3 nucleotides read TGTGCCAGCAGCCAAGGGGGGCCTAGCACAGATACGCAGTATTTT. It codes for CASSQGGPSTDTQYF.

The sample holds one count of this clonotype. A much larger clone is a single base away; this may be a read error. This chain uses TRBV14 with TRBJ2-1, with TRBD2 matching over 9 bases. The V gene end was trimmed by 0 bases and the J gene end by 11 bases; junction bases not matched to a gene: 11. Germline lookup yields CDR1 SGHDN and CDR2 FVKESK. The CDR3 totals 16 residues. The CDR3 loop is CASSQDALAGRNKQFF. The CDR3 nucleotides are TGTGCCAGCAGCCAAGATGCTCTAGCGGGGAGGAATAAGCAGTTCTTC.

As for this clonotype: A much larger clone differs from this one at a single base, so this may be a read error. The gene calls are TRBV6-2 or TRBV6-3 and TRBJ1-6; D is unresolved. V lost 7 bases and J 10 bases, leaving 17 bases between the germline ends. There are 14 residues in the CDR3. CDR1 and CDR2 from the germline V gene are MNHEY and SVGEGT. For the CDR3, the DNA is TGTGCCAGCATCCTCCTAGAGTACAGATCACCCCTCCACTTT. Residues: CASILLEYRSPLHF.

This clonotype was counted at least ten times. The J gene is TRBJ1-5, the V gene TRBV28; D remains ambiguous. This CDR3 spans 12 amino acids. Looked up from germline, CDR1 is MDHEN and CDR2 is SYDVKM. Trimming took 3 bases from V and 6 from J, leaving 6 bases between them. Here the CDR3 reads CASSFDGQPQHF. CDR3 DNA sequence: TGTGCCAGCAGTTTCGACGGTCAGCCCCAGCATTTT. Full variable domain (remainder filled in from reference TRBV28 and TRBJ1-5): DVKVTQSSRYLVKRTGEKVFLECVQDMDHENMFWYRQDPGLGLRLIYFSYDVKMKEKGDIPEGYSVSREKKERFSLILESASTNQTSMYLCASSFDGQPQHFGDGTRLSIL.

This clonotype was counted at least ten times. V gene TRBV6-1 combines with J gene TRBJ2-3; possibly TRBD1 for D (5 bases). Per the germline V gene, CDR1 is MNHNS and CDR2 is SASEGT. Trimming took 7 bases from V and 2 from J, leaving 7 bases between them. This CDR3 region has 12 residues. CDR3 nucleotide sequence: TGTGCCAGCACAGGGAACACAGATACGCAGTATTTT. Amino acid sequence: CASTGNTDTQYF.

This clonotype was seen a handful of times. The chain is built from TRBV7-6 and TRBJ1-5; D is undetermined. Trimming removed 4 bases at V and 9 bases at J, with 10 bases between. This CDR3 is built from 12 residues. Germline loops: CDR1 SGHVS, CDR2 FNYEAQ. CDR3 nucleotide sequence: TGTGCCAGCAGCTCCGGGCCTCTGCCCCAGCATTTT. Protein product: CASSSGPLPQHF.

The sample holds a few counts of this clonotype. This could be a read error, since a much larger clone is one nucleotide away. The CDR3 loop is CATSRGRESPLHF. CDR3 nucleotides: TGTGCCACCAGTCGGGGCAGGGAATCACCCCTCCACTTT. The V and J genes are TRBV24-1 and TRBJ1-6, with D possibly being TRBD1 (5 bases). Germline lookup yields CDR1 KGHDR and CDR2 SFDVKD. V was shortened by 6 bases and J by 10 bases, with 12 bases between the two germline ends. This CDR3 contains 13 residues.

This clonotype was observed a few times. V gene TRBV2 combines with J gene TRBJ2-7; a possible D gene is TRBD1 (6 bases). This CDR3 region has 17 residues. V was pared by 4 bases and J by 4 bases, with 23 bases between. The germline V gene has CDR1 SNHLY and CDR2 FYNNEI. CDR3 region: CASSANPGAGDLYEQYF. The CDR3 bases are TGTGCCAGCAGTGCTAATCCTGGGGCAGGGGACCTATACGAGCAGTACTTC.

In regard to this clonotype: A much more abundant neighbour one base away suggests this may be a read error. The CDR3 nucleotides read TGTGTCAGCAGCTTGGCAGGGATTGGCTACACCTTC. As protein: CVSSLAGIGYTF. The chain combines TRBV5-5 with TRBJ1-2, with D perhaps TRBD1 (5 bases). This CDR3 spans 12 amino acids. Germline V CDR1 and CDR2: SGHKS, YYEKEE (reference sequence).

This clonotype has just one count. It may be a read error: a sequence one base away is much more abundant. The chain links TRBV3-1 to TRBJ2-7; D uncertain. Germline V CDR1 and CDR2: LGHDT, YNNKEL (reference sequence). There are 16 residues in the CDR3. CDR3 sequence reads: CASSQELRLPTYKQYF. The CDR3 DNA sequence: TGTGCCAGCAGCCAAGAACTGCGGCTACCGACCTACAAGCAGTACTTC.